In this sample, the clone carrying this T cell receptor beta chain turned up a few times. Germline V gene data show CDR1 as SGHRS and CDR2 as YFSETQ. V dropped 5 bases and J dropped 0 bases, with 8 bases sitting between them. The CDR3 has 14 amino acids. This sample is part of a study of blood T cell repertoires in COVID-19. Study in general: COVID-19 samples from acute and convalescent phases originated in the United States, Italy and Spain. From T cells, B-cell-depleted T cells, or PBMCs came the material, which was cDNA or gDNA.

In the original analysis: The assay estimated nucleated cells by amplifying reference gene primers. The repertoire was sequenced with immunoSEQ multiplex PCR; TCRdb's copy has only in-frame clones and lacks some. V and J calls and clone size are given by that table; D and trimming were obtained from the DNA. Among 70,000 to 95,000 clones listed, roughly four fifths were seen once. This TCR was recovered from a human donor in a cohort sampled during active COVID-19. The sample taken for sequencing was peripheral blood. The V call is TRBV5-1, the J call TRBJ2-2; D unresolved. The CDR3 nucleotides read TGCGCCAGCAGTCTGGCGGCGAACACCGGGGAGCTGTTTTTT. It translates to CASSLAANTGELFF.